The 27 T cell receptor beta chains below all came from one sample that was sequenced in a study of blood T cell repertoires in COVID-19. TCRdb keeps only in-frame clones here, not all; method: immunoSEQ multiplex PCR. The sample includes 650,000 to 800,000 clones, more than 80% seen only once; the top ten take under 0.3%. Sequenced: peripheral blood. These receptors all stem from a woman younger than 35 with acute or convalescent COVID-19.

This chain links TRBV29-1 with TRBJ1-1; 7 nucleotides line up with TRBD1. Germline V gene sequence: CDR1 SQVTM, CDR2 ANQGSEA. The ends lost 6 bases at V and 5 bases at J; junction bases unmatched: 18. CDR3 size: 16 residues. In DNA, the CDR3 is TGCAGCGTGAAGTTACAGGGGAAGATTAGTGGAACTGAAGCTTTCTTT. This codes for CSVKLQGKISGTEAFF.

This chain joins TRBV7-8 and TRBJ1-6, with TRBD1 identical over 8 bases. V was pared by 1 base and J by 7 bases, with 9 bases of the junction left unmatched. The CDR3 is 17 amino acids. Germline V gives CDR1 SGHVS, CDR2 FQNEAQ. For the CDR3, the DNA is TGTGCCAGCAGCTTAGTCTCCACAGGGGGATGGAATTCACCCCTCCACTTT. Encoded protein: CASSLVSTGGWNSPLHF.

V is TRBV28 and J is TRBJ2-1; possibly TRBD2 for D (6 bases). Germline V gene lookup returns CDR1 MDHEN and CDR2 SYDVKM. This CDR3 is built from 15 residues. V dropped 6 bases and J dropped 1 base, with 13 bases sitting between them. Written as DNA, the CDR3 is TGTGCCAGCAGACGTAGCGGTGCTTCCTACAATGAGCAGTTCTTC. It specifies CASRRSGASYNEQFF.

The V call is TRBV2, the J call TRBJ2-5, with D possibly matching TRBD2 (6 bases). CDR1 is SNHLY, CDR2 FYNNEI, per germline. The CDR3 is made up of 15 amino acids. The germline V and J ends were trimmed by 5 bases and 0 bases, with 13 bases remaining between them. CDR3 amino acids: CASSLTTSHQETQYF. In DNA form, the CDR3 reads TGTGCCAGCAGTCTCACAACTAGCCACCAAGAGACCCAGTACTTC.

The table lists this clone with a few counts. This rearrangement joins TRBV12-3 or TRBV12-4 to TRBJ1-5; D unresolved. Trimming removed 4 bases at V and 4 bases at J, with 8 bases between. The CDR3 is 13 amino acids. The CDR3, as DNA: TGTGCCAGCAGTTCGACATTAAATCAGCCCCAGCATTTT. Amino acid sequence: CASSSTLNQPQHF.

V usage is TRBV28 and J usage is TRBJ2-7; 8 bases align to TRBD1. Trimming removed 3 bases from V and 0 bases from J; junction bases left unmatched: 7. The CDR3 loop spans 16 amino acids. Germline CDR1 MDHEN, CDR2 SYDVKM. As DNA, the CDR3 is TGTGCCAGCAGTTTCCCATTGGGACAGGTCTCCTACGAGCAGTACTTC. As protein: CASSFPLGQVSYEQYF.

This clone was seen only once. The chain is built from TRBV19 and TRBJ1-6; 9 nucleotides agree with TRBD1. The germline CDR1 and CDR2 sequences are LNHDA and SQIVND (reference sequence). This CDR3 has 14 residues. V trimming: 7 bases; J trimming: 9 bases; junction bases outside the gene matches: 7. The chain's CDR3 is CASNTGGGISPLHF. In DNA, the CDR3 is TGTGCCAGTAATACAGGGGGCGGAATTTCACCCCTCCACTTT.

J is TRBJ1-2 and V is TRBV12-3 or TRBV12-4, with D tentatively TRBD1 (5 bases). The CDR3 runs to 11 residues. V lost 5 bases, J lost 8 bases, and 9 bases lay in between. Here the CDR3 reads CASSPGLGYTF. The CDR3 nucleotides read TGTGCCAGCAGTCCGGGACTGGGCTACACCTTC.

The table lists this clone with a count of one. This chain uses TRBV25-1 with TRBJ1-1, with unresolved D. V lost 1 base, J lost 5 bases, and 11 bases lay in between. In germline, CDR1 is MGHDK, CDR2 SYGVNS. The CDR3 has 14 amino acids. The CDR3 here is CASSESGGRTEAFF. CDR3 DNA sequence: TGTGCCAGCAGTGAATCGGGAGGGAGAACTGAAGCTTTCTTT.

The rearrangement joins TRBV9 to TRBJ2-7, with D hard to call. The CDR3 has 15 amino acids. The germline CDR1 and CDR2 sequences are SGDLS and YYNGEE. V was clipped by 0 bases and J by 0 bases, with 10 bases between them. The CDR3 DNA follows: TGTGCCAGCAGCGTAGCTCCGATTAGCTCCTACGAGCAGTACTTC. Translated: CASSVAPISSYEQYF.

The V call is TRBV7-8, the J call TRBJ2-3; TRBD2 agrees at 9 bases. The CDR3 runs to 16 residues. Per the germline V gene, CDR1 is SGHVS and CDR2 is FQNEAQ. V dropped 1 base and J dropped 5; count of bases not matched to a gene: 7. This chain's CDR3 is CASSLDARGGRDTQYF. DNA of the CDR3: TGTGCCAGCAGCTTAGACGCGCGGGGGGGCCGAGATACGCAGTATTTT.

The chain combines TRBV24-1 with TRBJ1-5; tentative D call: TRBD1 (5 bases). The CDR3 has 13 residues. The germline CDR1 and CDR2 sequences are KGHDR and SFDVKD. The V and J ends lost 2 bases and 13 bases respectively, with 14 bases between them. For the CDR3, the DNA is TGTGCCACCAGTGATTCCTACGACAGCTATCAGCATTTT. Translating it yields CATSDSYDSYQHF.

The chain employs TRBV5-4 and TRBJ2-1, with TRBD2 identical over 7 bases. The CDR3 totals 15 residues. The trim removed 0 bases at V and 7 bases at J, leaving 7 bases unmatched. Germline CDR1 is SGHNT and CDR2 is YYREEE (reference sequence). The CDR3 coding sequence is TGTGCCAGCAGCTTGGTTGGACTAGGTGTAAATGAGCAGTTCTTC. Its protein product is CASSLVGLGVNEQFF.

The gene calls are TRBV29-1 and TRBJ1-1; TRBD1 matches 7 bases. CDR1 and CDR2 (germline): SQVTM, ANQGSEA. The CDR3 spans 12 residues. With 3 bases clipped from V and 6 bases from J, the junction kept 4 bases outside the gene matches. CDR3 sequence: CSVERGQAEAFF. In nucleotides, the CDR3 is TGCAGCGTTGAGAGGGGGCAGGCTGAAGCTTTCTTT.

The chain recombines TRBV2 with TRBJ2-3, with D perhaps matching TRBD1 (7 bases). Trimming left V 5 bases short and J 1 base short, with 16 bases between. CDR3 size: 16 residues. The germline CDR1 and CDR2 sequences are SNHLY and FYNNEI. The CDR3 protein is CASSPDQGGGTDTQYF. CDR3 coding DNA: TGTGCCAGCAGTCCAGACCAGGGGGGCGGCACAGATACGCAGTATTTT.

The chain employs TRBV10-3 and TRBJ2-2; D not resolved. Trimming removed 7 bases at V and 7 bases at J, with 7 bases between. CDR1 and CDR2 (germline): ENHRY, SYGVKD. The length of the CDR3 is 11 residues. The CDR3 loop reads CAINRIGELFF. As DNA, the CDR3 is TGTGCCATCAATAGAATCGGGGAGCTGTTTTTT.

The chain couples TRBV9 to TRBJ2-5; 10 nucleotides line up with TRBD2. Unmatched junction bases numbered 6, after V lost 3 bases and J lost 4 bases. The CDR3 consists of 15 residues. Per germline, CDR1 SGDLS and CDR2 YYNGEE. The CDR3 bases are TGTGCCAGCAGCGAGAGCGGGGGGGCCGCAGAGACCCAGTACTTC. Protein: CASSESGGAAETQYF.

The V call is TRBV4-2, the J call TRBJ2-2; 12 nucleotides match TRBD2. This CDR3 is built from 16 residues. Trimming at V came to 6 bases and at J to 5 bases, leaving 7 bases not matched to a gene. Germline lookup yields CDR1 LGHNA and CDR2 YNFKEQ. The CDR3 loop reads CASSQPGTSGTGELFF. CDR3 nucleotides: TGTGCCAGCAGTCAACCCGGGACTAGCGGGACCGGGGAGCTGTTTTTT.

This clone was counted a single time. The chain carries TRBV7-9 and TRBJ2-1, with 7 bases fitting TRBD2. The V segment lost 7 bases and the J segment 3 bases; nucleotides outside the gene matches: 15. The CDR3 length is 17 residues. CDR1 is SEHNR, CDR2 FQNEAQ, per germline (reference sequence). The CDR3 coding sequence is TGTGCCAGCAACCCAGGAGTTTTGTCGGGGGGCTACAATGAGCAGTTCTTC. It is translated as CASNPGVLSGGYNEQFF.

The chain links TRBV6-4 to TRBJ2-2; TRBD2 might be the D (6 bases). This CDR3 comprises 15 residues. V lost 6 bases to trimming and J lost 6 bases, with 17 bases between them. CDR1 MRHNA and CDR2 SNTAGT come from the germline V gene. CDR3 DNA sequence: TGTGCCAGCAGCTCGGGAGAAGCCAGCGCCGGGGAGCTGTTTTTT. Its translation: CASSSGEASAGELFF.

In this sample, this clone turned up a few times. This chain connects TRBV14 to TRBJ2-5, with TRBD2 matching over 7 bases. Germline assignment: CDR1 SGHDN and CDR2 FVKESK. This CDR3 is 15 amino acids long. J was trimmed by 4 bases and V by 7 bases; bases with no gene match: 12. CDR3 in amino acids: CASIRTSDLAETQYF. The CDR3 DNA is TGTGCCAGCATCCGGACTAGTGACTTAGCAGAGACCCAGTACTTC.

The J gene is TRBJ1-5, the V gene TRBV19; TRBD1 aligns across 7 bases. Germline trimming cut 3 bases from V and 6 bases from J; bases unmatched to any gene: 8. Germline CDR1 and CDR2: LNHDA and SQIVND (reference sequence). This CDR3 is built from 15 residues. CDR3 amino acids: CASSMAQGIRQPQHF. The DNA of the CDR3 is TGTGCCAGTAGTATGGCACAGGGGATACGTCAGCCCCAGCATTTT.

The rearrangement uses TRBV4-3 and TRBJ1-2, with no clear D. V lost 1 base to trimming and J lost 5 bases, with 14 bases between them. CDR1 and CDR2 (germline): LGHNA, YSLEER. CDR3 length: 15 amino acids. The CDR3, as DNA: TGCGCCAGCAGCCAAGGTCCAGAGACAACATATGGCTACACCTTC. It codes for CASSQGPETTYGYTF.

This clone was seen once. This rearrangement joins TRBV5-1 to TRBJ2-2; 12 bases match TRBD2. The junction had 6 bases not matched to a gene; V was cut back by 6 bases and J by 6 bases. This CDR3 has 15 amino acids. Germline CDR1 reads SGHRS; CDR2 reads YFSETQ. The CDR3 DNA follows: TGCGCCAGCACCCCTTCTAGCGGGGGGGCCGGGGAGCTGTTTTTT. Translation: CASTPSSGGAGELFF.

The V call is TRBV29-1, the J call TRBJ1-1; no reliable D call. Germline V gene lookup returns CDR1 SQVTM and CDR2 ANQGSEA. The CDR3 runs to 13 residues. V lost 3 bases and J lost 1, with 9 bases in between. This CDR3 reads CSVDTVKNTEAFF. CDR3 coding DNA: TGCAGCGTTGATACAGTGAAGAACACTGAAGCTTTCTTT.

CDR3 in amino acids: CASNIVTGSQPQHF. DNA of the CDR3: TGCGCCAGCAACATTGTCACAGGGAGTCAGCCCCAGCATTTT. This sequence joins TRBV23-1 and TRBJ1-5; possibly TRBD1 for D (6 bases). TRBV23-1 is marked as an open reading frame, function uncertain. The length of the CDR3 is 14 residues. V dropped 7 bases and J dropped 6 bases, with 16 bases sitting between them.

A word on this clone: Distinct nucleotide sequences in the sample also encode this CDR3. The J gene is TRBJ2-1, the V gene TRBV19, with 11 positions matching TRBD2. V was pared by 8 bases and J by 7 bases, with 7 bases of the junction left unmatched. CDR3 length: 14 residues. Germline CDR1 and CDR2: LNHDA and SQIVND (reference sequence). This CDR3 reads CASSLAGGHNEQFF. The CDR3 DNA reads as TGTGCCAGTTCTTTAGCGGGGGGGCATAATGAGCAGTTCTTC.